Listed here is a single TCR beta chain. V lost 5 bases, J lost 7 bases, and 8 bases stayed unmatched. The CDR3 covers 15 residues. From germline, CDR1 is MGHRA and CDR2 YSYEKL. The data were taken from a study of shared T cell receptors in the human thymus. TCRdb keeps only in-frame clones here, not all; method: immunoSEQ multiplex PCR. The data show under 850,000 clones, roughly 90% seen once. This sample was shared with a second study, whose subject was human thymus T cells. From that paper: Serving as donors were healthy Finnish infants, each of whom was having open corrective surgery for congenital heart defects. Thymus was obtained from resections taken during corrective heart surgery. V and J genes seemed to be used with bias in thymic and blood repertoires. Thymic repertoires of unrelated individuals were reported in related research to overlap highly.

The sequenced sample was thymocytes. The clonotype originates from a boy younger than two with a congenital heart defect. The chain has TRBV4-1 and TRBJ2-2; 9 bases are a match to TRBD2. The CDR3 loop reads CASSSGTSPNGELFF. In DNA form, the CDR3 reads TGCGCCAGCAGCTCCGGGACTAGCCCCAACGGGGAGCTGTTTTTT.